These T cell receptor beta chains were read from a single sample in a study of control samples from healthy donors and cancer patients. Method: immunoSEQ multiplex PCR; TCRdb's copy keeps in-frame clones and lacks some. The sample records 120,000 to 150,000 clones, about 89% being singletons. Source material: blood. These TCRs come from a young man in good health. Both conserved end residues are part of each CDR3. The D gene is left open where the match is weak. A clone size is listed for some rows: how often the clone was seen (once, few, many), or a class if it is expanded.

j_call | d_call | v_call | clone_size | cdr3_nt | cdr3_aa
TRBJ1-5 | . | TRBV6-1 | . | TGTGCCAGCAGTGAAAACCCCGGGGGGGACAATCAGCCCCAGCATTTT | CASSENPGGDNQPQHF
TRBJ2-7 | . | TRBV11-3 | few | TGTGCCAGCAGCTTCGGGGGCGAGCAGTACTTC | CASSFGGEQYF
TRBJ2-7 | . | TRBV11-2 | . | TGTGCCAGCAGCTTAGATCTATGGGGGGCGGAGAGCTCCTACGAGCAGTACTTC | CASSLDLWGAESSYEQYF
TRBJ1-4 | . | TRBV19 | . | TGTGCCAGTAGCACAACGGGACAAGCGGAAAAACTGTTTTTT | CASSTTGQAEKLFF
TRBJ1-4 | . | TRBV14 | . | TGTGCCAGCAGCGGGAGAGCCGGTGGTGAAAAACTGTTTTTT | CASSGRAGGEKLFF
TRBJ1-4 | . | TRBV5-1 | . | TGCGCCAGCAGCTTGTCTCCAGGGGAAAAATTGTTTTTT | CASSLSPGEKLFF
TRBJ2-2 | . | TRBV7-9 | . | TGTGCCAGCAGCTCGCCGGGACATCAGACCGGGGAGCTGTTTTTT | CASSSPGHQTGELFF
TRBJ2-1 | . | TRBV7-9 | . | TGTGCCAGCAGCTTAGTCCCCTCCGGGGGAAATGAGCAGTTCTTC | CASSLVPSGGNEQFF
TRBJ1-1 | . | TRBV7-3 | . | TGTGCCAGCAGCTTAAGTTCGGGGAACACTGAAGCTTTCTTT | CASSLSSGNTEAFF
TRBJ1-2 | . | TRBV4-2 | . | TGTGCCAGCAGCCAAGACTTGGGGGTATATGGCTACACCTTC | CASSQDLGVYGYTF
TRBJ1-2 | . | TRBV4-3 | . | TGCGCCAGCAGCCAAGATGGATCGGGGGCGGGCTATGGCTACACCTTC | CASSQDGSGAGYGYTF
TRBJ2-7 | . | TRBV4-2 | . | TGTGCCAGCAGCCAAGATTTGAGCTCCTACGAGCAGTACTTC | CASSQDLSSYEQYF
TRBJ2-5 | TRBD2 | TRBV3-1/TRBV3-2 | . | TGTGCCAGCAGCCTCCCGGGGGGGGGCGAAGAGACCCAGTACTTC | CASSLPGGGEETQYF
TRBJ1-2 | . | TRBV27 | . | TGTGCCAGCAGTTTAAAGGTCCAGGGCTATGGCTACACCTTC | CASSLKVQGYGYTF
TRBJ1-2 | . | TRBV2 | . | TGTGCCAGCAGGGAGCCTCGGTGGCAGGAGCACTATGGCTACACCTTC | CASREPRWQEHYGYTF
TRBJ1-3 | TRBD1 | TRBV30 | . | TGTGCCTGGGATGGTGGACAGGTTATGAACACCATATATTTT | CAWDGGQVMNTIYF
TRBJ1-1 | . | TRBV20-1 | . | TGCAGTGCTAGTTCTCCGGGTCTCCCTGAAGCTTTCTTT | CSASSPGLPEAFF
TRBJ2-7 | TRBD2 | TRBV10-1 | . | TGCGCCAGCAGTGACGAACTAGCGGGACGATACGAGCAGTACTTC | CASSDELAGRYEQYF
TRBJ2-7 | TRBD1 | TRBV7-6 | . | TGTGCCAGCAGCTTACCCGGGACAGGGGTCACCAAGCAGTACTTC | CASSLPGTGVTKQYF
TRBJ1-2 | . | TRBV7-6 | . | TGTGCCAGCAGCCTTGGACGGAATGGCTACACCTTC | CASSLGRNGYTF
TRBJ1-3 | . | TRBV7-9 | . | TGTGCCAGCAGCTTAGATGGAGTGGCAGGACTCTCTGGAAACACCATATATTTT | CASSLDGVAGLSGNTIYF
TRBJ2-1 | TRBD2 | TRBV6-5 | . | TGTGCCAGCAGTTACGCCGGACTAGCGTACAATGAGCAGTTCTTC | CASSYAGLAYNEQFF
TRBJ2-7 | . | TRBV11-2 | . | TGTGCCAGCAGCTTAGACCTAGCCGGGGGTAAGGAGCAGTACTTC | CASSLDLAGGKEQYF
TRBJ1-2 | . | TRBV5-1 | . | TGCGCCAGCAGCTTGGGTGAGCGGGGGTTTGGCTACACCTTC | CASSLGERGFGYTF
TRBJ1-5 | . | TRBV28 | . | TGTGCCAGCAGCCTTAGGGGGGGGAATCAGCCCCAGCATTTT | CASSLRGGNQPQHF
TRBJ1-1 | . | TRBV20-1 | . | TGCAGTGCTAGTTCTTACGGGAGGACGGGTGAAGCTTTCTTT | CSASSYGRTGEAFF